Here is one TCR beta chain with its context. Its antigen is unknown. Within one base of it there is no much larger clone, and no base qualities were kept. This entry comes from a study of OX40 agonist ivuxolimab in advanced cancers. Notes on the research overall: The costimulatory receptor OX40 (CD134) was targeted by ivuxolimab, a fully human IgG2 agonistic monoclonal antibody. In the dose-escalation cohort, approximately 82% of patients were male, and the mean age was approximately 60 years, with a range of about 23 to 90. Partial responses were achieved by three dose-escalation patients, of whom one had hepatocellular carcinoma and two had cutaneous melanoma. Of the roughly 52 dose-escalation patients, hepatocellular carcinoma was present in 19, melanoma in roughly 15, renal cell carcinoma in 9 and head and neck cancer in 9. Prior anti-PD-1, anti-PD-L1 or anti-CTLA-4 therapy was permitted, and checkpoint inhibitors had been received by roughly 42% of dose-escalation patients. The monotherapy dose-escalation portion (N ≈ 52 patients) of the phase I ivuxolimab trial is reported in the paper. Intravenous ivuxolimab was administered to patients every 2 weeks at six dose levels: 0.01, 0.1, 0.3, 1.5, 3 and 10 mg/kg. Peripheral TCRbeta sequencing was intended to test whether TCR sequence diversity was altered and clonal T-cell expansion was caused by ivuxolimab. Results the study describes overall, beyond this receptor: Which antigens the clonally expanded peripheral T cells were specific for was not determined. Low levels of normalized T-cell clonal expansion were also seen in some nonresponding patients. After ivuxolimab, CD8+ T cells had more expanded clones than CD4+ T cells on average. At doses of 0.1 to 3.0 mg/kg, clonal expansion of both CD4+ and CD8+ T cells in blood was seen between baseline and week 6. In the 0.1-3.0 mg/kg groups, partial responders were among the patients with the lowest normalized peripheral clonal expansion, particularly in CD8+ T cells.

Genomic DNA was extracted from sorted cells for sequencing of the TCRbeta CDR3 region. The immunoSEQ Assay was used for sequencing of TCRbeta CDR3 regions. The immuneACCESS repertoire file appears here via TCRdb, limited to in-frame rearrangements. These files lack a portion of the clones; in checked studies, under half of the deficit traces to unresolved V genes, and the cause of the others is not known. Recorded for this sample are 95,000 to 150,000 clones; 90% to 95% of them occurred a single time. In total, the top ten clones hold roughly 0.15% of the sample. The trial excluded patients who had a history of autoimmune disease or who were on systemic immunosuppression. Peripheral blood for TCR sequencing was drawn from every dose cohort at baseline, at cycle 4 day 1 and at cycle 7 day 1. Samples came from an open-label, multicenter, first-in-human phase I dose-escalation trial of ivuxolimab. Adults with locally advanced or metastatic melanoma, renal cell carcinoma, hepatocellular carcinoma or head and neck squamous cell carcinoma were enrolled in the trial. CD4+ and CD8+ T cells were sorted separately from peripheral blood before TCR sequencing.

The germline V gene (reference sequence) supplies CDR1 SGHNT and CDR2 YYREEE. The CDR3 starts with the cysteine, ends with the phenylalanine, and has 15 residues. Only the CDR3 DNA stays, 45 bases, in frame from base 1. V is clipped by 1 base and J by 2 bases, and the sequence between their germline boundaries is 13 bases long. The receptor's source is an adult with an advanced solid tumor such as melanoma, head and neck, liver or kidney cancer. The material was CD4+ or CD8+ T cells sorted from blood, obtained in a trial of the OX40 agonist ivuxolimab. The rearranged segments are TRBV5-4 and TRBJ2-7, with no reliable assignment of the D segment. The DNA reads TGTGCCAGCAGCTTGAATTCACTTCCCACCTACGAGCAGTACTTC. This encodes CASSLNSLPTYEQYF.